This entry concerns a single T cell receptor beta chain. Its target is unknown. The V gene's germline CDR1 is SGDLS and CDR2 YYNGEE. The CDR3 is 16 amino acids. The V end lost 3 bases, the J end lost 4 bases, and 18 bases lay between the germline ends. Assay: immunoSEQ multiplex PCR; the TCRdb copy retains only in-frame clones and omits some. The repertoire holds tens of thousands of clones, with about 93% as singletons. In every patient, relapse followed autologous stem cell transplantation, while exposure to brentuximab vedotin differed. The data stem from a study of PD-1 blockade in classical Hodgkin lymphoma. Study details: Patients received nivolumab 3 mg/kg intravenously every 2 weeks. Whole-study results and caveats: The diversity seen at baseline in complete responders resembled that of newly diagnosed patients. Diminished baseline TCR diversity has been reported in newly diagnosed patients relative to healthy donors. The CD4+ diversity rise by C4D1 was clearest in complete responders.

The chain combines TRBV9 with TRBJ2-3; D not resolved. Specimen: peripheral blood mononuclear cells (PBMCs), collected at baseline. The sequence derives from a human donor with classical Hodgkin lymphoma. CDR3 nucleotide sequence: TGTGCCAGCAGCGCGCACCCCACGAGCGTAGCAGATACGCAGTATTTT. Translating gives CASSAHPTSVADTQYF.